This T cell receptor beta chain was identified during a study of T cell responses to AZD1222 COVID-19 vaccine listed by TCRdb under 2021. Regarding the research as a whole: A total of approximately 240 trial participants underwent TCR sequencing, of whom 207 received two doses of AZD1222 and roughly 25 received two doses of the MenACWY control vaccine. Trial participants were enrolled by age into 18-55, 56-69 and 70-plus year subgroups, with approximately 150, 30 and 60 TCR-sequenced participants respectively.

Concerning this clone itself: Its recognized antigen is unknown. Base qualities were left out, and no much larger clone turns up one base away.

Reading the label with the study, this specimen's time point is: about 28 days (+/-7) after the second vaccine dose. Because spike-specific TCR depth and breadth did not differ between the two schedules, AZD1222 recipients who got a second dose at roughly 4 weeks were pooled with those who got a second dose at roughly 12 weeks. Samples from vaccinated people were obtained from the UK trials COV001 and COV002, which included a single-blind randomized controlled phase 2/3 trial of AZD1222 (ChAdOx1 nCoV-19) in healthy adults. Trial participant PBMC samples were collected at day 0 and day 28 after the second dose for TCRbeta chain sequencing. The CDR3 regions of human TCRbeta chains were subjected to immunosequencing. The paper's processing steps were these. TCRs in the repertoires were matched against a reference library of SARS-CoV-2-specific TCRs that had been generated with the MIRA antigen-specificity platform. Breadth was defined as the fraction of unique TCRs that were SARS-CoV-2-associated. Depth was defined as the fraction of total T cells that were SARS-CoV-2-associated. Using the MIRA data, each spike-specific TCR was mapped to the spike region that the TCR reacts to and placed in a CD4 or CD8 class. Log10-transformed breadth and depth values were compared by one-way ANOVA with Sidak's multiple comparisons tests. TCRdb carries this immuneACCESS record with in-frame sequences only. Its versions omit some clonotypes, under half of them owing to an unresolved V gene in the studies checked, with the rest unexplained. From that table come the V and J calls and clone size; the DNA was used to work out D and trimming. This sample is represented by about 73,000 clones; 89% of them were singletons. The ten largest clones take up 9.3% of the sample.

There are 18 amino acids in the CDR3, from cysteine to phenylalanine inclusive. Of the read, only the CDR3 DNA is kept; its 54 bases are in frame from base 1. V sheds 0 bases and J sheds 4 bases, leaving 18 bases between their ends. In the germline V gene, CDR1 corresponds to MNHNS and CDR2 to SASEGT. Results the study describes overall, beyond this receptor: The vaccine-associated CD4 TCRs covered the entire spike protein, and the dominant responses fell in regions 160-218 and 743-854. The 56-69-year group was small, and its depth increase did not reach significance, likely because of low power. After two AZD1222 doses, spike-specific TCR breadth and depth were significantly higher than at day 0 and than in MenACWY recipients. Most participants were white British and females outnumbered males, and the authors suggested that clonal diversity may have been underestimated. Because no day 14 peak-response samples were available, repertoires were characterized only after the peak T cell response. Conclusions about previously exposed vaccinees are limited, since just 6 or 7 AZD1222 recipients were seropositive for SARS-CoV-2 at baseline. Epitopes outside the regions mutated in the B.1.351 and B.1.1.7 variants were reportedly recognized by nearly half of the unique spike-specific TCRs.

Here the sequenced sample was peripheral blood, taken 28 days after the second AZD1222 dose. This receptor was identified in an adult who received the AZD1222 COVID-19 vaccine. Rearrangement joined TRBV6-1 to TRBJ1-4; there is no confident call for the D gene. CDR3 loop: CASSEARVLGRNNEKLFF. The DNA sequence follows: TGTGCCAGCAGTGAAGCTAGGGTTTTAGGTCGGAATAATGAAAAACTGTTTTTT.